This TCR beta chain was sequenced for a study of T cells after yellow fever vaccination. On the study more broadly: SMART-Seq v4 Ultra Low Input handled preparation of low-cell-number fractions.

The CDR3 is 14 amino acids. J lost 6 bases, V lost 4 bases, and 5 bases had no gene match. Germline-derived CDR1 and CDR2 are LNHDA and SQIVND (reference sequence). In its sample, this clonotype was seen many times. A universal primer site and UMIs were added as TCR cDNA was made by 5'RACE template switching. TCRdb ran MiXCR on the 5' RACE reads and lists one entry per CDR3 protein. The sample consists of 110,000 to 150,000 distinct CDR3 sequences, just over 6.5% of them appearing once. The sequence came from a man aged 25 to 40 who received the YFV17D yellow fever vaccine. The specimen comprised CD4+ T cells sorted from PBMCs, sampled 10 days after the yellow fever booster vaccination. This chain connects TRBV19 to TRBJ2-2, with 7 nucleotides matching TRBD1. The CDR3 loop is CASSTLTGAGELFF. In DNA, the CDR3 is TGTGCCAGTAGTACCCTTACAGGGGCCGGGGAGCTGTTTTTT.